Presented here are 30 T cell receptor beta chains from one specimen sequenced in a study of shared clonotypes between healthy human individuals. Assay: immunoSEQ multiplex PCR; the TCRdb copy retains only in-frame clones and omits some. The table records 2,500,000 or so clones, roughly 92% of them present only once. The source material was naive CD4+ T cells sorted from blood. Sample subset: CD45RA+ positively selected. Receptors were obtained from a man in his late teens or twenties in good health.

The chain links TRBV7-2 to TRBJ2-1, with 10 bases aligning to TRBD2. Trimming cost V 6 bases and J 2 bases; bases outside gene matches: 10. This CDR3 has 17 amino acids. From germline, CDR1 is SGHTA and CDR2 FQGNSA. The CDR3 loop is CASSKELAGEAYNEQFF. CDR3 DNA sequence: TGTGCCAGCAGTAAAGAGCTAGCGGGAGAGGCCTACAATGAGCAGTTCTTC.

This chain uses TRBV7-9 with TRBJ2-1; D not resolved. The V end lost 1 base, the J end lost 0 bases, and 10 bases lay between the germline ends. The CDR3 covers 16 residues. The germline gives CDR1 SEHNR, CDR2 FQNEAQ (reference sequence). The CDR3 reads CASSLGADLSYNEQFF. CDR3 DNA sequence: TGTGCCAGCAGCTTAGGGGCAGATCTCTCCTACAATGAGCAGTTCTTC.

Note on this clone: The identical CDR3 is also encoded by other nucleotide sequences in the sample. The chain joins TRBV28 to TRBJ1-2, with D uncertain. The germline gives CDR1 MDHEN, CDR2 SYDVKM. This CDR3 comprises 12 residues. V shed 4 bases and J shed 2 bases, with 5 bases lying between them. CDR3 in amino acids: CASSSLNYGYTF. The CDR3 nucleotides are TGTGCCAGCAGTTCCTTAAACTATGGCTACACCTTC.

The chain links TRBV11-1 to TRBJ1-6; D is undetermined. The V end lost 1 base, the J end lost 7 bases, and 8 bases lay between the germline ends. The CDR3 sequence is 14 residues long. Germline CDR1 and CDR2: SGHAT and FQDESV (reference sequence). The CDR3 DNA is TGTGCCAGCAGCTTAGGTCCATCGAATTCACCCCTCCACTTT. Protein product: CASSLGPSNSPLHF.

Of note for this clone: The sample holds other DNA sequences that translate to the same CDR3. The rearrangement joins TRBV10-3 to TRBJ2-7; D gene ambiguous. The CDR3 is 12 residues long. V lost 2 bases, J lost 6 bases, and 8 bases lay in between. Germline V gene sequence: CDR1 ENHRY, CDR2 SYGVKD. This CDR3 reads CAISEGFSEQYF. The DNA for the CDR3 is TGTGCCATCAGTGAGGGCTTCTCCGAGCAGTACTTC.

The V call is TRBV9, the J call TRBJ1-1; a weak D match, TRBD1 (6 bases). CDR3 length equals 18 residues. Germline V gives CDR1 SGDLS, CDR2 YYNGEE. Trimming pared 4 bases from V and 1 base from J, leaving 23 bases between. The CDR3: CASSLSPHSSGENTEAFF. The DNA for the CDR3 is TGTGCCAGCAGCCTCAGCCCTCATTCATCAGGGGAGAACACTGAAGCTTTCTTT.

V gene TRBV11-2 combines with J gene TRBJ1-1; the D is unclear. The CDR3 has 14 amino acids. The germline gives CDR1 SGHAT, CDR2 FQNNGV. The V end was cut by 2 bases, the J end by 4 bases, with 11 bases between. DNA of the CDR3: TGTGCCAGCAGCTTAAACACGAGGACCACTGAAGCTTTCTTT. Its translation: CASSLNTRTTEAFF.

V usage is TRBV13 and J usage is TRBJ2-7, with 8 positions matching TRBD1. The germline gives CDR1 PRHDT, CDR2 FYEKMQ (reference sequence). The CDR3 consists of 14 residues. V gave up 1 base and J gave up 6 bases; unmatched junction bases: 5. The CDR3 DNA is TGTGCCAGCAGCTTAGAAGGCAGGGGGCCCGAGCAGTACTTC. Translated: CASSLEGRGPEQYF.

The chain links TRBV5-1 to TRBJ1-6, with 10 bases that match TRBD1. V dropped 4 bases and J dropped 8; count of bases not matched to a gene: 3. From germline, CDR1 is SGHRS and CDR2 YFSETQ. The CDR3 contains 14 residues. The CDR3 DNA sequence: TGCGCCAGCAGCCAGGGACAGGGGTATTCACCCCTCCACTTT. Translation gives CASSQGQGYSPLHF.

Regarding this clone: Other DNA variants within this sample encode the same CDR3. The chain couples TRBV30 to TRBJ1-5; D may be TRBD1 (6 bases). The V end lost 2 bases, the J end lost 1 base, and 9 bases lay between the germline ends. CDR3 length: 14 amino acids. Germline loops: CDR1 GTSNPN, CDR2 SVGIG (reference sequence). CDR3 protein: CAWSQGTSNQPQHF. As DNA, the CDR3 is TGTGCCTGGAGTCAAGGGACAAGCAATCAGCCCCAGCATTTT.

The chain combines TRBV28 with TRBJ2-7; tentative D call: TRBD2 (6 bases). The CDR3 totals 12 residues. Per germline, CDR1 MDHEN and CDR2 SYDVKM. Trimming pared 5 bases from V and 3 bases from J, leaving 8 bases between. The CDR3 here is CASSRGDYEQYF. Written as DNA, the CDR3 is TGTGCCAGCAGTCGCGGGGACTACGAGCAGTACTTC.

This sequence joins TRBV6-5 and TRBJ2-1; D is ambiguous. The CDR3 runs 11 residues. In germline, CDR1 is MNHEY, CDR2 SVGAGI. V lost 5 bases and J 10 bases, leaving 9 bases between the germline ends. The CDR3 is CASSTGLEQFF. CDR3 coding DNA: TGTGCCAGCAGTACCGGTCTGGAGCAGTTCTTC.

About this clone: Additional DNA sequences in this sample encode the identical CDR3. This chain links TRBV5-1 with TRBJ2-3, with TRBD2 matching over 12 bases. The CDR3 has 15 amino acids. The junction had 3 bases not matched to a gene; V was cut back by 4 bases and J by 3 bases. CDR1 SGHRS and CDR2 YFSETQ come from the germline V gene. The CDR3 DNA reads TGCGCCAGCAGCCCCGGGACTAGCGGGACAGATACGCAGTATTTT. This encodes CASSPGTSGTDTQYF.

The gene calls are TRBV7-2 and TRBJ2-1, with D possibly being TRBD2 (7 bases). V shed 5 bases and J shed 7 bases, with 15 bases lying between them. Germline CDR1 and CDR2: SGHTA and FQGNSA. CDR3 length equals 14 residues. The CDR3 spells CASSPRGGRNEQFF. As DNA, the CDR3 is TGTGCCAGCAGCCCGAGGGGGGGAAGGAATGAGCAGTTCTTC.

V and J are TRBV7-9 and TRBJ2-3; 7 bases match TRBD2. The junction had 9 bases not matched to a gene; V was cut back by 5 bases and J by 4 bases. The CDR3 runs 15 residues. Germline V gene lookup returns CDR1 SEHNR and CDR2 FQNEAQ (reference sequence). CDR3 coding DNA: TGTGCCAGCAGCCCCCGACTAGCCCCCGCAGATACGCAGTATTTT. Protein: CASSPRLAPADTQYF.

This rearrangement joins TRBV5-4 to TRBJ2-5; maybe TRBD2 (6 bases). CDR1 and CDR2 from the germline V gene are SGHNT and YYREEE (reference sequence). V dropped 4 bases and J dropped 5 bases, with 18 bases sitting between them. The CDR3 spans 15 residues. The CDR3 protein is CASSPGGGLGETQYF. The CDR3 DNA follows: TGTGCCAGCAGCCCTGGGGGAGGACTCGGGGAGACCCAGTACTTC.

In the case of this clone: This sample includes further DNA sequences coding for the same CDR3. V and J are TRBV5-1 and TRBJ2-2; TRBD1 aligns across 9 bases. The germline gives CDR1 SGHRS, CDR2 YFSETQ. The CDR3 totals 14 residues. The ends lost 7 bases at V and 1 base at J; junction bases unmatched: 2. The CDR3 DNA reads as TGCGCCAGCTCGGGACAGGGGAACACCGGGGAGCTGTTTTTT. The encoded protein is CASSGQGNTGELFF.

This chain uses TRBV4-1 with TRBJ2-1; 11 bases line up with TRBD2. The length of the CDR3 is 17 residues. The trim removed 4 bases at V and 6 bases at J, leaving 11 bases unmatched. The germline gives CDR1 MGHRA, CDR2 YSYEKL. CDR3 nucleotides: TGCGCCAGCAGCCCCCAATCACGGCTAGCGGGAGGCAATGAGCAGTTCTTC. Protein sequence: CASSPQSRLAGGNEQFF.

This chain joins TRBV28 and TRBJ1-2, with a tentative D call TRBD1 (6 bases). CDR1 is MDHEN and CDR2 is SYDVKM in the germline V gene. The CDR3 is made up of 14 amino acids. The V end was cut by 5 bases, the J end by 7 bases, with 17 bases between. Here the CDR3 reads CASSPPVGTPGYTF. For the CDR3, the DNA is TGTGCCAGCAGTCCCCCGGTGGGGACACCTGGCTACACCTTC.

Concerning this clone: The same CDR3 also results from other DNA sequences found in this sample. The chain is built from TRBV15 and TRBJ1-2, with TRBD1 identical over 7 bases. Germline loops: CDR1 LNHNV, CDR2 YYDKDF (reference sequence). The CDR3 is made up of 13 amino acids. Trimming cost V 3 bases and J 4 bases; bases outside gene matches: 2. The CDR3 region is CATSRGQLYGYTF. The CDR3 DNA follows: TGTGCCACCAGCAGGGGACAGCTCTATGGCTACACCTTC. The full variable domain, its missing parts supplied by reference TRBV15 and TRBJ1-2, is DAMVIQNPRYQVTQFGKPVTLSCSQTLNHNVMYWYQQKSSQAPKLLFHYYDKDFNNEADTPDNFQSRRPNTSFCFLDIRSPGLGDTAMYLCATSRGQLYGYTFGSGTRLTVV.

Written as DNA, the CDR3 is TGCGCCAGCAGCCTACGAGGGACTAGCGGGACCACAAGCACAGATACGCAGTATTTT. Its translation: CASSLRGTSGTTSTDTQYF. This chain connects TRBV5-1 to TRBJ2-3; the match to TRBD2 covers 13 bases. Trimming cost V 4 bases and J 0 bases; bases outside gene matches: 11. Germline CDR1 SGHRS, CDR2 YFSETQ. There are 19 residues in the CDR3.

This chain links TRBV11-3 with TRBJ2-5; D is possibly TRBD2 (6 bases). This CDR3 comprises 13 residues. The V end lost 4 bases, the J end lost 4 bases, and 10 bases lay between the germline ends. Germline loops: CDR1 SGHNT, CDR2 YENEEA. The CDR3 DNA sequence: TGTGCCAGCAGCTCACTGGGAGGAGAGACCCAGTACTTC. Encoded protein: CASSSLGGETQYF. Combining the CDR3 with reference TRBV11-3 and TRBJ2-5 gives the whole variable domain EAGVVQSPRYKIIEKKQPVAFWCNPISGHNTLYWYLQNLGQGPELLIRYENEEAVDDSQLPKDRFSAERLKGVDSTLKIQPAELGDSAVYLCASSSLGGETQYFGPGTRLLVL.

The chain links TRBV5-1 to TRBJ2-3, with 9 bases that match TRBD1. After removal of 0 bases from V and 1 base from J, the junction contained 3 bases not matched to a gene. The germline gives CDR1 SGHRS, CDR2 YFSETQ. This CDR3 comprises 16 residues. The CDR3 protein is CASSLEGQGRTDTQYF. The CDR3 region has the DNA TGCGCCAGCAGCTTGGAAGGACAGGGGCGCACAGATACGCAGTATTTT. Complete variable domain (other parts from reference TRBV5-1 and TRBJ2-3): KAGVTQTPRYLIKTRGQQVTLSCSPISGHRSVSWYQQTPGQGLQFLFEYFSETQRNKGNFPGRFSGRQFSNSRSEMNVSTLELGDSALYLCASSLEGQGRTDTQYFGPGTRLTVL.

This CDR3 is CASRRPGPPYGYTF. CDR3 in DNA: TGTGCCAGCAGGAGACCAGGACCCCCCTATGGCTACACCTTC. This rearrangement joins TRBV28 to TRBJ1-2; the D is unclear. V lost 6 bases, J lost 4 bases, and 15 bases lay in between. CDR3 size: 14 residues. Germline CDR1 is MDHEN and CDR2 is SYDVKM.

The chain joins TRBV5-4 to TRBJ2-3; tentatively, D is TRBD2 (5 bases). Germline V gene sequence: CDR1 SGHNT, CDR2 YYREEE (reference sequence). The CDR3 consists of 15 residues. V was clipped by 0 bases and J by 1 base, with 9 bases between them. CDR3 region: CASSLGERGTDTQYF. CDR3 sequence (DNA): TGTGCCAGCAGCTTGGGGGAGAGGGGCACAGATACGCAGTATTTT.

The chain recombines TRBV11-2 with TRBJ1-3; D gene unclear. V was pared by 6 bases and J by 0 bases, with 9 bases between. CDR3 length equals 14 residues. The germline gives CDR1 SGHAT, CDR2 FQNNGV. CDR3 DNA: TGTGCCAGCAGTAACAGAAGCTCTGGAAACACCATATATTTT. Protein: CASSNRSSGNTIYF. Together with reference TRBV11-2 and TRBJ1-3, the CDR3 gives the full variable domain: EAGVAQSPRYKIIEKRQSVAFWCNPISGHATLYWYQQILGQGPKLLIQFQNNGVVDDSQLPKDRFSAERLKGVDSTLKIQPAKLEDSAVYLCASSNRSSGNTIYFGEGSWLTVV.

The rearrangement joins TRBV7-9 to TRBJ2-1; D uncertain. V lost 0 bases, J lost 7 bases, and 10 bases lay in between. Per germline, CDR1 SEHNR and CDR2 FQNEAQ (reference sequence). The CDR3 loop spans 14 amino acids. The CDR3 coding sequence is TGTGCCAGCAGCTTAGCGCTTTCAGGAAATGAGCAGTTCTTC. Translation gives CASSLALSGNEQFF.

This clone was observed a single time. The CDR3 DNA follows: TGTGCCAGCAGCTTTTGGGGAGACAATGAGCAGTTCTTC. This gives the protein CASSFWGDNEQFF. The gene calls are TRBV11-2 and TRBJ2-1, with D possibly TRBD2 on 5 matching bases. This CDR3 is 13 amino acids long. Germline CDR1 and CDR2: SGHAT and FQNNGV. Trimming removed 3 bases from V and 5 bases from J, with 8 bases in between.

The gene calls are TRBV5-1 and TRBJ1-2, with D unclear. The CDR3 is 14 amino acids. V dropped 3 bases and J dropped 7 bases, with 16 bases sitting between them. Germline V lookup: CDR1 SGHRS, CDR2 YFSETQ. The CDR3 region is CASSSREGSSGYTF. As DNA, the CDR3 is TGCGCCAGCAGCTCCCGGGAAGGCAGCTCTGGCTACACCTTC.

The chain uses TRBV4-1 and TRBJ2-5; 7 bases align to TRBD1. This CDR3 contains 16 residues. CDR1 is MGHRA and CDR2 is YSYEKL in the germline V gene. With 4 bases clipped from V and 4 bases from J, the junction kept 12 bases outside the gene matches. CDR3 sequence: CASSLLRQGASETQYF. The CDR3 nucleotides are TGCGCCAGCAGCCTTCTCCGACAGGGCGCCTCAGAGACCCAGTACTTC.